The clone carrying this T cell receptor (beta chain) appeared once. Germline V gene sequence: CDR1 SEHNR, CDR2 FQNEAQ (reference sequence). V lost 6 bases, J lost 2 bases, and 5 bases stayed unmatched. The length of the CDR3 is 16 residues. This entry belongs to a study of blood T cell repertoires in COVID-19. Looking at the study overall: Samples representing acute and convalescent COVID-19 were sourced from the United States, Italy and Spain. Sample material is recorded as cDNA or gDNA derived from T cells, B-cell-depleted T cells, or PBMCs.

Repertoires were generated with immunoSEQ multiplex PCR, while TCRdb's copy carries only in-frame clones and drops some. The sample contains under 75,000 clones, approximately 78% of which appear only once. The receptor was isolated from an elderly man with acute or convalescent COVID-19. The J gene is TRBJ2-3, the V gene TRBV7-9, with 13 bases lining up with TRBD2. Sequences were obtained from peripheral blood. The CDR3 here is CASRKGTSGDTDTQYF. The CDR3 DNA follows: TGTGCCAGCAGAAAAGGGACTAGCGGGGACACAGATACGCAGTATTTT.